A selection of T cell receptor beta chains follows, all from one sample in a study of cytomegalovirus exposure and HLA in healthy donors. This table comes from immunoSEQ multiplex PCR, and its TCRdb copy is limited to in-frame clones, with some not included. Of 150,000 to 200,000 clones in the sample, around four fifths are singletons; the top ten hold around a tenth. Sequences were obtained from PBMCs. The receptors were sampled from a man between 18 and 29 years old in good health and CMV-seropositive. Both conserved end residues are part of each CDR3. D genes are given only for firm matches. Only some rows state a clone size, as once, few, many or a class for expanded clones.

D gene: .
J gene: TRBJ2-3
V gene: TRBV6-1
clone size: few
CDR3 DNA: TGTGCCAGCAGTGAAAATTGGGGGCTACGCACAGATACGCAGTATTTT
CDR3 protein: CASSENWGLRTDTQYF

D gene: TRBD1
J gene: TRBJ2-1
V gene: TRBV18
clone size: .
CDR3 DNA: TGTGCCAGCTCACAACAGGGGGGTTCCTACAATGAGCAGTTCTTC
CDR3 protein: CASSQQGGSYNEQFF

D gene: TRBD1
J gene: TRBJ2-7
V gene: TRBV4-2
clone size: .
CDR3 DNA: TGTGCCAGCAGCGCCCGACAGGGGAGAGGCTACGAGCAGTACTTC
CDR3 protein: CASSARQGRGYEQYF

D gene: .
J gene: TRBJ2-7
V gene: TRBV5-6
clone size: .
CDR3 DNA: TGTGCCAGCAGCTCCGGTGCCTACGAGCAGTACTTC
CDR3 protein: CASSSGAYEQYF

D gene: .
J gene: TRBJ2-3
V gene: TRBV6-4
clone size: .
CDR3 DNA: TGTGCCAGCAGTCCACAGGGGACTCCCACAGATACGCAGTATTTT
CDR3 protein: CASSPQGTPTDTQYF

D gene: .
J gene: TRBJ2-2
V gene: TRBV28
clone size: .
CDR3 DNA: TGTGCCAGCAGTTCGTATCGTGACACCGGGGAGCTGTTTTTT
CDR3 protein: CASSSYRDTGELFF

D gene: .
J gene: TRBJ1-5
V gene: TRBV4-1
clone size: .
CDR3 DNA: TGCGCCAGCAGCCAAGATGGGAGTAATCAGCCCCAGCATTTT
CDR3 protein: CASSQDGSNQPQHF

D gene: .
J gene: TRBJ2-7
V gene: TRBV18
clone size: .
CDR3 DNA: TGTGCCAGCTCACCCCAGGGGAATAACTACGAGCAGTACTTC
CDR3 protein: CASSPQGNNYEQYF

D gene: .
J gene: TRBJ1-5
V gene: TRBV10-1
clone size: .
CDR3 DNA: TGCGCCAGCAGTGAGTCTGAGGAGCCCCAGCATTTT
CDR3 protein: CASSESEEPQHF

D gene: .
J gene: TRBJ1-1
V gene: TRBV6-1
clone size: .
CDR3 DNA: TGTGCCAGCAGTGAACTTCGACAGCAGAACACTGAAGCTTTCTTT
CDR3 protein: CASSELRQQNTEAFF

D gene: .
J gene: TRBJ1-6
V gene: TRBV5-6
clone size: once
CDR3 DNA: TGTGCCAGCAGGTGGGGCGGGGGCAATAATTCACCCCTCCACTTT
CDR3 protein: CASRWGGGNNSPLHF

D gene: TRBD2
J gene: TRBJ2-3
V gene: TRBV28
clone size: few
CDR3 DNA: TGTGCCAGCAGTTCAAAGTGGGGGGGAGTAAATACGCAGTATTTT
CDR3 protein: CASSSKWGGVNTQYF

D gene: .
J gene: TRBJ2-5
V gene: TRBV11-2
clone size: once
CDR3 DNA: TGTGCCAGCAGCCGACAGGAAGAGACCCAGTACTTC
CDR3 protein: CASSRQEETQYF

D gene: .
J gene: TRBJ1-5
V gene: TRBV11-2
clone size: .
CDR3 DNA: TGTGCCAGCAGCTTAGCCCCGGGGAGGGAAGGACAGCCCCAGCATTTT
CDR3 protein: CASSLAPGREGQPQHF

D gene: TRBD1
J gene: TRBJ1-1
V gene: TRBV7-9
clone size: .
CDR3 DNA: TGTGCCAGCAGCTTAGCGGAGACAGGGGAGGATTGGGTGAACACTGAAGCTTTCTTT
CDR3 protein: CASSLAETGEDWVNTEAFF

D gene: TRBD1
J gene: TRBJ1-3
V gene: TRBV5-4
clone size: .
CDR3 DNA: TGTGCCAGCAGCCGGTTCGGGACAGGGGGAAACACCATATATTTT
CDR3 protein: CASSRFGTGGNTIYF

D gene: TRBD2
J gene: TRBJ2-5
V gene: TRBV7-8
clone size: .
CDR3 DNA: TGTGCCAGCATGGCGGGGGGCGGGCCGTACCAAGAGACCCAGTACTTC
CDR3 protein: CASMAGGGPYQETQYF

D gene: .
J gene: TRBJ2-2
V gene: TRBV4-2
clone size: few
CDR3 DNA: TGTGCCAGCAGCCCAGAGAAGGGGCCGGTCACCGGGGAGCTGTTTTTT
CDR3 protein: CASSPEKGPVTGELFF

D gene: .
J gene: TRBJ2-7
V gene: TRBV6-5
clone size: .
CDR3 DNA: TGTGCCAGCAGTTCCGGACGGGGGAACTACGAGCAGTACTTC
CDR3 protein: CASSSGRGNYEQYF

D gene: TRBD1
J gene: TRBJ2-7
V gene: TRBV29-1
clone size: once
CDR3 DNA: TGCAGCGTTGAATTGAGGACAGGAAAATCCTACGAGCAGTACTTC
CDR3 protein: CSVELRTGKSYEQYF

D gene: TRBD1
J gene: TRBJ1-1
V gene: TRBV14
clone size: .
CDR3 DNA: TGTGCCAGCAGTATCACAGGGGTGAAGAACACTGAAGCTTTCTTT
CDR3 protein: CASSITGVKNTEAFF

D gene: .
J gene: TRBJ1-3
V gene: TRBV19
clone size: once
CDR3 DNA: TGTGCCAGTAGTATAGTTCCGACGGAGGGAAACACCATATATTTT
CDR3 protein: CASSIVPTEGNTIYF

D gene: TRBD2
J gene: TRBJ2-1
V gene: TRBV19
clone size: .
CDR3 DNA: TGTGCCAGTAGTATGGGACTAGTGGGGGGTTTATCCTACAATGAGCAGTTCTTC
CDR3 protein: CASSMGLVGGLSYNEQFF

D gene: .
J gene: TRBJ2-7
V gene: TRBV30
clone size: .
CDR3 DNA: TGTGCCTGGACTAGCGTCAACTACGAGCAGTACTTC
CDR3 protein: CAWTSVNYEQYF

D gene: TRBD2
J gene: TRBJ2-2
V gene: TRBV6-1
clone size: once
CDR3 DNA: TGTGCCAGCAGTGCCCTCGGGACTAGCGGGAGTCCCGGGGAGCTGTTTTTT
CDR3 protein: CASSALGTSGSPGELFF

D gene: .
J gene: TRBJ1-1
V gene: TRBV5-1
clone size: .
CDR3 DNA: TGCGCCAGCAGCTTGTGGTTATCAGGGAACACTGAAGCTTTCTTT
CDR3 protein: CASSLWLSGNTEAFF

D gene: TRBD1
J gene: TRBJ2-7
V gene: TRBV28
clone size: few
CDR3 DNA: TGTGCCAGCAGAAGGACGGACAGGGGGGGCGTCGAGCAGTACTTC
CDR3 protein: CASRRTDRGGVEQYF

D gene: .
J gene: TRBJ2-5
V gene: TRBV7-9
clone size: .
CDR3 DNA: TGTGCCAGCAGCTTTGAGGCGGGTGAGGGTTTGGAGACCCAGTACTTC
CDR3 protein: CASSFEAGEGLETQYF

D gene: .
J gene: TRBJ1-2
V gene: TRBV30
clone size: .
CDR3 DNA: TGTGCCTGGAGAGACTTCTATGGCTACACCTTC
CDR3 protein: CAWRDFYGYTF

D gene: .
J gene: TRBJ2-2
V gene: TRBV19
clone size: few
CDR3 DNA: TGTGCCAGTAGTATAGCCCGCCTTTTGGAGGGCCCACTGGTCACCGGGGAGCTGTTTTTT
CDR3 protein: CASSIARLLEGPLVTGELFF

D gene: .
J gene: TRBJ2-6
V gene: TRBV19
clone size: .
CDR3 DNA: TGTGCCAGTACCAGGGCCGCGTCTGGGGCCAACGTCCTGACTTTC
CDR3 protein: CASTRAASGANVLTF

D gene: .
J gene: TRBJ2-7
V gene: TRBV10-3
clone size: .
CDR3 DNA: TGTGCCATACAAGAAACGACAGGATCCTACTCCTACGAGCAGTACTTC
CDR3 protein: CAIQETTGSYSYEQYF

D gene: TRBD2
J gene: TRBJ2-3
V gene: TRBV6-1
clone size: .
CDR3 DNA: TGTGCCAGCAGTGGCGGGGGGACCACAGATACGCAGTATTTT
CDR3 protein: CASSGGGTTDTQYF

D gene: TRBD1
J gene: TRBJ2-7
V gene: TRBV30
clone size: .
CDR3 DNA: TGTGCCTGGAGTGACCGGGGGACAGGAACCTACGAGCAGTACTTC
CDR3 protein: CAWSDRGTGTYEQYF

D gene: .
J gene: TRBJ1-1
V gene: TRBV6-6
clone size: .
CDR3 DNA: TGTGCCAGCAGTTACCGGGGAAGGGCTGAAGCTTTCTTT
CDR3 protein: CASSYRGRAEAFF

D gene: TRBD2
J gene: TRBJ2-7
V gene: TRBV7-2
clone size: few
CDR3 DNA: TGTGCCAGCAGCCCTCCCGGACTAGCGGGGTCCTACGAGCAGTACTTC
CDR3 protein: CASSPPGLAGSYEQYF

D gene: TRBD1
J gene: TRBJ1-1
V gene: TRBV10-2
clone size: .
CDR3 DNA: TGCGCCAGTGAGGACCTGGACAGGGGAATGATGAACACTGAAGCTTTCTTT
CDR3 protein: CASEDLDRGMMNTEAFF

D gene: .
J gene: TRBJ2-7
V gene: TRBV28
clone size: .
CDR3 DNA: TGTGCCAGCAGTTTGGGGCAGGAGCAGTACTTC
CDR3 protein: CASSLGQEQYF

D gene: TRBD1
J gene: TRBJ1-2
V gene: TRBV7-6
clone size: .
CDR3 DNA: TGTGCCAGCAGCGGGGGGGACAGGGGAGATGGCTACACCTTC
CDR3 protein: CASSGGDRGDGYTF

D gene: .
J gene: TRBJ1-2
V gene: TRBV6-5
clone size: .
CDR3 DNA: TGTGCCAGCAGTTACTCGAATTTACTACGGGGGGGTGGCTACACCTTC
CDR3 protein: CASSYSNLLRGGGYTF

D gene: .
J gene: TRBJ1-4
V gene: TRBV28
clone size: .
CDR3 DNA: TGTGCCAGCGGTCCCGGAGGAGTATCGGTAAAACTGTTTTTT
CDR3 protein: CASGPGGVSVKLFF

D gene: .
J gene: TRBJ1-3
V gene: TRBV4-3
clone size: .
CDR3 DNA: TGCGCCAGCAGCCAAGATATAGGAGCGAGAAACACCATATATTTT
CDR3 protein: CASSQDIGARNTIYF

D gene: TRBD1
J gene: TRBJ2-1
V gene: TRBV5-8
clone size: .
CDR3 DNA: TGTGCCAGCAGCCACCAGACCGGGACAGGGGTTCTTGAGCAGTTCTTC
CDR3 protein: CASSHQTGTGVLEQFF

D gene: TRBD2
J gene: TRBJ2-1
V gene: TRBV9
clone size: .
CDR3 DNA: TGTGCCAGCAGCGCCTCCGGGACTAGCGGTGAGCAGTTCTTC
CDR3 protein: CASSASGTSGEQFF

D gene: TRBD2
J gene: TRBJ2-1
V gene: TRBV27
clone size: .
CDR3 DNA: TGTGCCAGCAGTCCCTCGACTAGCGGTAACAATGAGCAGTTCTTC
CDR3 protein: CASSPSTSGNNEQFF

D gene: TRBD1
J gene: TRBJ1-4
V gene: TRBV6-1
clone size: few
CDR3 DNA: TGTGCCAGCAGTGTAGGGACAGCCCAAAAACTGTTTTTT
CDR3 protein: CASSVGTAQKLFF

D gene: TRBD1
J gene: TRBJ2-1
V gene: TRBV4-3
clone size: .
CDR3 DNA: TGCGCCAGCAGCCAACCGCCCGCAGGGGGCAAAACGTACAATGAGCAGTTCTTC
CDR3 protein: CASSQPPAGGKTYNEQFF

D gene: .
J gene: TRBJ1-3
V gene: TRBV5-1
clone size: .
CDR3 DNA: TGCGCCAGCAGCTTCTTACAGGTATCCTCTGGAAACACCATATATTTT
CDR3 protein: CASSFLQVSSGNTIYF

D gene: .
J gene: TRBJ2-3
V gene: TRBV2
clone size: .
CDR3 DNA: TGTGCCAGCAGTGAACCGGGTAACACAGATACGCAGTATTTT
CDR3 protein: CASSEPGNTDTQYF

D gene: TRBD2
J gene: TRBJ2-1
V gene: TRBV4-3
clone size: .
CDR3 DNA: TGCGCCAGCAGCCGGACGACTAGCGGGAGTACCAATGAGCAGTTCTTC
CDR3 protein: CASSRTTSGSTNEQFF

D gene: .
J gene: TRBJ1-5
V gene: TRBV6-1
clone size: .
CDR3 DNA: TGTGCCAGCAACCTGAAGGGGCAGAACAATCAGCCCCAGCATTTT
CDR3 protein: CASNLKGQNNQPQHF

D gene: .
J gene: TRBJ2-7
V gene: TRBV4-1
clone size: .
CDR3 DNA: TGCGCCAGCAGCCAAGGTTTGGTCAGCTACGAGCAGTACTTC
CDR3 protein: CASSQGLVSYEQYF

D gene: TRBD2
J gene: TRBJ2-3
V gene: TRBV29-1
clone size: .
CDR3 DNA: TGCAGCGTTCGGACTAGCGGGAGCTCAGATACGCAGTATTTT
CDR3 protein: CSVRTSGSSDTQYF

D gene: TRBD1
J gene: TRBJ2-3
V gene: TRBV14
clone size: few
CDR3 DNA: TGTGCCAGCAGCCAGTCGATTAAAACAGGGGTTTGGGATACGCAGTATTTT
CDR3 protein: CASSQSIKTGVWDTQYF

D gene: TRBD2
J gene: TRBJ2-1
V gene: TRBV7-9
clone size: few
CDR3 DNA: TGTGCCAGCAGCCCAGCGCCAGTGGGGGGGAATGAGCAGTTCTTC
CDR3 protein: CASSPAPVGGNEQFF

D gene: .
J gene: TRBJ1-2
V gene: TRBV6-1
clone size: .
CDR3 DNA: TGTGCCAGCAGTGAAGCGCGTTATGGCTACACCTTC
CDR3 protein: CASSEARYGYTF

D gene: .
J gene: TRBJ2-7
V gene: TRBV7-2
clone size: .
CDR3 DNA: TGTGCCACCGCCCAGGTGCGGGACCCCGATTGTGAGCAGTACTTC
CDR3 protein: CATAQVRDPDCEQYF

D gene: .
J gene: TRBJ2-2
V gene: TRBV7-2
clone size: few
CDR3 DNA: TGTGCCAGCAGCCCCCAGTGGGGGGAGCTGTTTTTT
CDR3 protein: CASSPQWGELFF